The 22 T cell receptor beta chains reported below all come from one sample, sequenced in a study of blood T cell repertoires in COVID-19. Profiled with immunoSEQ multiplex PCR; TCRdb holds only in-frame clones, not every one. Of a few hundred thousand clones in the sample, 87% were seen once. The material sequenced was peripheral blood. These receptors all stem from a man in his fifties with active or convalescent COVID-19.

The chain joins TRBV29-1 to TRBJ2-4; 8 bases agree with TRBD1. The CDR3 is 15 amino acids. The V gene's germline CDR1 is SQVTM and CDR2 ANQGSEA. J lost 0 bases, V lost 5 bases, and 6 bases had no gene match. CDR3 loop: CSVRQGTIAKNIQYF. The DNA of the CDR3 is TGCAGCGTTCGACAGGGGACAATAGCCAAAAACATTCAGTACTTC.

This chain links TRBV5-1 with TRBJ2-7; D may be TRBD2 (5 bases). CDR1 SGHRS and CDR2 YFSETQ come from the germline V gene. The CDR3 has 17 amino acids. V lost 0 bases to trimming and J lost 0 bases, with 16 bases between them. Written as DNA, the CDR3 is TGCGCCAGCAGCTTGGAGGGTTTGAGGGCTAGCTCCTACGAGCAGTACTTC. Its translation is CASSLEGLRASSYEQYF. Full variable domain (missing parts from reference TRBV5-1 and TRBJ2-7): KAGVTQTPRYLIKTRGQQVTLSCSPISGHRSVSWYQQTPGQGLQFLFEYFSETQRNKGNFPGRFSGRQFSNSRSEMNVSTLELGDSALYLCASSLEGLRASSYEQYFGPGTRLTVT.

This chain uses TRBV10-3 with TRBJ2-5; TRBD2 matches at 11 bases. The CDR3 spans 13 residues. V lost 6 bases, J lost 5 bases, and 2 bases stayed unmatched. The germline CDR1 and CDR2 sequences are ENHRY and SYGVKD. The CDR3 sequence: CAIRGLAAETQYF. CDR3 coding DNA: TGTGCCATCAGGGGACTAGCGGCGGAGACCCAGTACTTC.

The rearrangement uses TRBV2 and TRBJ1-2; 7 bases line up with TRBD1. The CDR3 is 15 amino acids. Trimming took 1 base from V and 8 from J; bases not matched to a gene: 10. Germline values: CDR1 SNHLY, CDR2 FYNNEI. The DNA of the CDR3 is TGTGCCAGCAGTGAAGACAGGGGAAGAGGTGAGGGCTACACCTTC. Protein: CASSEDRGRGEGYTF.

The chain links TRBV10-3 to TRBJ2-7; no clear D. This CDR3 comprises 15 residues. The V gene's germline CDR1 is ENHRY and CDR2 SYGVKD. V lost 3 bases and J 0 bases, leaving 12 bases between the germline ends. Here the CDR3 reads CAISDTTQSSYEQYF. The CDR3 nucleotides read TGTGCCATCAGTGACACTACTCAGAGCTCCTACGAGCAGTACTTC.

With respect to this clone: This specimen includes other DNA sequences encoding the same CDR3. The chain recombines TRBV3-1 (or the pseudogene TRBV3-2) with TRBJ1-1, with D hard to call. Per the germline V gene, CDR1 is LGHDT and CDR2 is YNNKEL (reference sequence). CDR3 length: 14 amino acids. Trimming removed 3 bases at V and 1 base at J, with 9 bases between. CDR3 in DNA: TGTGCCAGCAGCCAGCGCGGTGAGAACACTGAAGCTTTCTTT. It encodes CASSQRGENTEAFF.

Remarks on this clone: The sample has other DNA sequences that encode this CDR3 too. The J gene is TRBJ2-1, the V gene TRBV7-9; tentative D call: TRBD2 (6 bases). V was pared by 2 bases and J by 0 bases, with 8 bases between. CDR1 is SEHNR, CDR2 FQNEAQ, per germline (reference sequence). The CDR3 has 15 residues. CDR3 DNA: TGTGCCAGCAGCTTACGGGGGAGCTCCTACAATGAGCAGTTCTTC. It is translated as CASSLRGSSYNEQFF.

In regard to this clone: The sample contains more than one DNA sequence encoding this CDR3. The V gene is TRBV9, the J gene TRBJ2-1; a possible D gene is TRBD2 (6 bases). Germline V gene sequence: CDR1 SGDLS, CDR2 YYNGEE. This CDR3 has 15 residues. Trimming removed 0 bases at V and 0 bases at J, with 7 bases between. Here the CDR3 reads CASSVAGGSYNEQFF. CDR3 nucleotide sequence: TGTGCCAGCAGCGTAGCCGGGGGCTCCTACAATGAGCAGTTCTTC. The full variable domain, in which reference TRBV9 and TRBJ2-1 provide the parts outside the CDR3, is DSGVTQTPKHLITATGQRVTLRCSPRSGDLSVYWYQQSLDQGLQFLIQYYNGEERAKGNILERFSAQQFPDLHSELNLSSLELGDSALYFCASSVAGGSYNEQFFGPGTRLTVL.

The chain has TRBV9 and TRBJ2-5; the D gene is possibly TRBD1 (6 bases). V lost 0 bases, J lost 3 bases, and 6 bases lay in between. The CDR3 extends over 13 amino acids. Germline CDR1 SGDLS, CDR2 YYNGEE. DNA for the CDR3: TGTGCCAGCAGCGTAGGACAGGAAGAGACCCAGTACTTC. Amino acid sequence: CASSVGQEETQYF.

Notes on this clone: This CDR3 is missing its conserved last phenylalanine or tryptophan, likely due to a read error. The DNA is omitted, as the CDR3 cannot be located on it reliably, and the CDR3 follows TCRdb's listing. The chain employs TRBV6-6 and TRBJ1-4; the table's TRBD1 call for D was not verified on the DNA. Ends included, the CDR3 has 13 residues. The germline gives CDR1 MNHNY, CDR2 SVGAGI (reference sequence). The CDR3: CASSPTPGQGTQL.

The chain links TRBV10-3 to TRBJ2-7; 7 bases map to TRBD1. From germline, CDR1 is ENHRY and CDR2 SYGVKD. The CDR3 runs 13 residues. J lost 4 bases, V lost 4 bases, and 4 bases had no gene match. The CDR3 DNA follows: TGTGCCATCAGTGTTGAACAGGGGTACGAGCAGTACTTC. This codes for CAISVEQGYEQYF.

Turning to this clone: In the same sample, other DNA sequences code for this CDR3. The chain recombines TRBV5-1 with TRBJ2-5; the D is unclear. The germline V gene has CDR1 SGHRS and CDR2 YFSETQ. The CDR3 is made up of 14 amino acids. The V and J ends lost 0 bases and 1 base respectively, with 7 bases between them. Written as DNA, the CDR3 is TGCGCCAGCAGCTTGGTCGGTAGCCAAGAGACCCAGTACTTC. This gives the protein CASSLVGSQETQYF.

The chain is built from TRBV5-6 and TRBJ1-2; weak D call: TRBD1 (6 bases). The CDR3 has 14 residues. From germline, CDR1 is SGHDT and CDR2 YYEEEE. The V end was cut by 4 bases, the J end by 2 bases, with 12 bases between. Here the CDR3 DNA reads TGTGCCAGCAGCCAACTGACAGGAAACTATGGCTACACCTTC. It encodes CASSQLTGNYGYTF.

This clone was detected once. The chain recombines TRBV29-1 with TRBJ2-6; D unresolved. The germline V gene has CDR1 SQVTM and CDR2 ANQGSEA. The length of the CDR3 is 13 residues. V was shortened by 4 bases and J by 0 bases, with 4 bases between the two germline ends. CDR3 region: CSVARSGANVLTF. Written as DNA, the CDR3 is TGCAGCGTTGCTCGCTCTGGGGCCAACGTCCTGACTTTC.

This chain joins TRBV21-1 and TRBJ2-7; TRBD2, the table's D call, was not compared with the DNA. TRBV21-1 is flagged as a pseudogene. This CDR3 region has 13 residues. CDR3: CASSKSRVDEQYF. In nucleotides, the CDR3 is TGTGCCAGCAGCAAATCCCGGGTTGACGAGCAGTACTTC.

The CDR3 sequence: CASSVTGNSGYNEQFF. DNA for the CDR3: TGTGCCAGCAGCGTAACGGGGAATAGTGGCTACAATGAGCAGTTCTTC. The chain uses TRBV9 and TRBJ2-1, with D possibly matching TRBD2 (5 bases). Germline CDR1 is SGDLS and CDR2 is YYNGEE. Trimming removed 1 base from V and 3 bases from J, with 14 bases in between. The CDR3 has 16 residues. Full variable domain (outside the CDR3, taken from reference TRBV9 and TRBJ2-1): DSGVTQTPKHLITATGQRVTLRCSPRSGDLSVYWYQQSLDQGLQFLIQYYNGEERAKGNILERFSAQQFPDLHSELNLSSLELGDSALYFCASSVTGNSGYNEQFFGPGTRLTVL.

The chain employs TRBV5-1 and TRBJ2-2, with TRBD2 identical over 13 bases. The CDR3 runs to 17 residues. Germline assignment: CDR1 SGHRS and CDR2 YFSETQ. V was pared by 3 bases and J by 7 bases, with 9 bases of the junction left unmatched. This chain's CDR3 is CASSSPGLAGAGGELFF. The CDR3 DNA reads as TGCGCCAGCAGCTCGCCTGGACTAGCGGGAGCCGGCGGGGAGCTGTTTTTT.

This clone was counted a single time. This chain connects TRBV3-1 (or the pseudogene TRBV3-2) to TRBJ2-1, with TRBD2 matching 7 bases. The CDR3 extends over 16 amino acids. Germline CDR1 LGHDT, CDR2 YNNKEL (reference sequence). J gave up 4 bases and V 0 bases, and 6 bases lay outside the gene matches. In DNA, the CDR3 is TGTGCCAGCAGCCAAGATTGGGCGGGAGATTACAATGAGCAGTTCTTC. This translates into CASSQDWAGDYNEQFF.

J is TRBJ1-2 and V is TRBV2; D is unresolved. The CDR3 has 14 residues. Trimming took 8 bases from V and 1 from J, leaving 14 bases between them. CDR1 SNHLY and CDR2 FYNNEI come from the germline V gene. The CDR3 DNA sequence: TGTGCCAGCCTTGCACTGAATGGTAACTATGGCTACACCTTC. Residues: CASLALNGNYGYTF.

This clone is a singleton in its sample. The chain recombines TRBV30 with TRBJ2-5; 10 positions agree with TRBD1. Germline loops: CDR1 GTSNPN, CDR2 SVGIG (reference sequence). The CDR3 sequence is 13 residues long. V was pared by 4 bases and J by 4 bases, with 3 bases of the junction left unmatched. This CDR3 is CAWTGTGVETQYF. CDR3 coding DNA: TGTGCCTGGACCGGGACAGGGGTAGAGACCCAGTACTTC.

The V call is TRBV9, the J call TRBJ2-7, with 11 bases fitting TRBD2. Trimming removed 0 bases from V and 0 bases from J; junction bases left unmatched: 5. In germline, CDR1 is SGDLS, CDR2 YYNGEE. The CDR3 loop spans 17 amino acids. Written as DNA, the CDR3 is TGTGCCAGCAGCGTAGGTAGCGGGAGGGCTTACTCCTACGAGCAGTACTTC. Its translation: CASSVGSGRAYSYEQYF.

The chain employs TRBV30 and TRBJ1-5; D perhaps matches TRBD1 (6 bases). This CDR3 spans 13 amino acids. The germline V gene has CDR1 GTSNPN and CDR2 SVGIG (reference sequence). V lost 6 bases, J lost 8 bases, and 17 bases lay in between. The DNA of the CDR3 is TGTGCCTGTCCAGGACAGAGGGTGGAGCCCCAGCATTTT. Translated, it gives CACPGQRVEPQHF.